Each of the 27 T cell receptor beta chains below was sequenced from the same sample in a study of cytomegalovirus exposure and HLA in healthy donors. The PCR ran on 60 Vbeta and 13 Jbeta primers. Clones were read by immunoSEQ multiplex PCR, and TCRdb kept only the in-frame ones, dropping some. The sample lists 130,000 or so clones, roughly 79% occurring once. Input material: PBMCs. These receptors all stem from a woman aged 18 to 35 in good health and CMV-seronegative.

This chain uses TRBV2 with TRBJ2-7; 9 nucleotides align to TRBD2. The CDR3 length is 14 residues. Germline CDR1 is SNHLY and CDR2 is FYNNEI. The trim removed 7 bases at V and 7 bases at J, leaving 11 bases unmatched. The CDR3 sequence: CASMSGRPFWEQYF. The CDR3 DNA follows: TGTGCCAGCATGAGCGGGAGGCCCTTCTGGGAGCAGTACTTC.

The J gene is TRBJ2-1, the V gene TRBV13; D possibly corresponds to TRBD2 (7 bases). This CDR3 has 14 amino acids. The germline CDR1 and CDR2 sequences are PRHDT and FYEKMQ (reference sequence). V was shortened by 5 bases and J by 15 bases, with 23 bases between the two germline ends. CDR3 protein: CASSLGGGRGKRFF. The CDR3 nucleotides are TGTGCCAGCAGCCTTGGGGGGGGGCGAGGGAAGCGGTTCTTC.

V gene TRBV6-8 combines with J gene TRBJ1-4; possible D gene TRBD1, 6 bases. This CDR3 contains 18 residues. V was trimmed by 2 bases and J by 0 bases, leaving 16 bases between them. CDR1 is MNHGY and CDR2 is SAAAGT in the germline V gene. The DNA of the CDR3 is TGTGCCAGCAGTTACCCTAATACAGGGTGTTCAACTAATGAAAAACTGTTTTTT. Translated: CASSYPNTGCSTNEKLFF.

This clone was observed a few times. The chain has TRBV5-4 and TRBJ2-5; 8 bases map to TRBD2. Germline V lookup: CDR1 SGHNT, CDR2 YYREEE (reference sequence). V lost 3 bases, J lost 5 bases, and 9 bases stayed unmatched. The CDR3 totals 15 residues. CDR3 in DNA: TGTGCCAGCAGCTGGAGGGGGGAGCGGGGGGAGACCCAGTACTTC. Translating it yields CASSWRGERGETQYF.

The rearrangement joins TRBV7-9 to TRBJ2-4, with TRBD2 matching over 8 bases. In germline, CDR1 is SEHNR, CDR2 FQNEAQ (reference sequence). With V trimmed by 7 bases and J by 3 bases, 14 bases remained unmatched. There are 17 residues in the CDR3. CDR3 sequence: CASTPSTDGRDKNIQYF. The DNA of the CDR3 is TGTGCCAGCACCCCATCAACCGACGGGAGGGACAAAAACATTCAGTACTTC.

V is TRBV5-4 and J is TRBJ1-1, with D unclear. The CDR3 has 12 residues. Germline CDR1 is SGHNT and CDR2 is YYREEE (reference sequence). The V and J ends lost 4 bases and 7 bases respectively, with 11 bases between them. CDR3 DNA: TGTGCCAGCAGCCTCCCGACTGGTGAAGCTTTCTTT. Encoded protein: CASSLPTGEAFF.

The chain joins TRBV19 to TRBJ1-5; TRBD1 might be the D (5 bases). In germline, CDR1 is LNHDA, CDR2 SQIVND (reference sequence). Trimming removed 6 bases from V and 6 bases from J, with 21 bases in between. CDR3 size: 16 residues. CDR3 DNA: TGTGCCAGTAGCATCCAAGGGACTTTATTAGGTCAGCCCCAGCATTTT. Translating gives CASSIQGTLLGQPQHF.

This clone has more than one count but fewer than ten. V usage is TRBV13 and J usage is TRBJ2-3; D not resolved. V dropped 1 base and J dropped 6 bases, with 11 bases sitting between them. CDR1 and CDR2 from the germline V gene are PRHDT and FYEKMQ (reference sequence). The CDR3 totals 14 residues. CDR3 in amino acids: CASSLVAARDTQYF. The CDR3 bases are TGTGCCAGCAGCTTAGTAGCCGCTAGGGATACGCAGTATTTT.

CDR3: CASSYSPGTAYEQYF. As DNA, the CDR3 is TGTGCCAGCAGTTACTCCCCCGGGACAGCTTACGAGCAGTACTTC. This rearrangement joins TRBV6-6 to TRBJ2-7; 7 bases are a match to TRBD1. The CDR3 sequence is 15 residues long. The V and J ends lost 0 bases and 4 bases, in that order; junction bases with no gene match: 6. CDR1 and CDR2 (germline): MNHNY, SVGAGI (reference sequence).

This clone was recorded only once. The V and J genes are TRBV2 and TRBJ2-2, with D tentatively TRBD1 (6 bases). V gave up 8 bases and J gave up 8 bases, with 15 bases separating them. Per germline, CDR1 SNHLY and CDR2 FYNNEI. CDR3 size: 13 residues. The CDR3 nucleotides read TGTGCCAGCTTAAGGGGGTCAGCGGGGGAGCTGTTTTTT. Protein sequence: CASLRGSAGELFF.

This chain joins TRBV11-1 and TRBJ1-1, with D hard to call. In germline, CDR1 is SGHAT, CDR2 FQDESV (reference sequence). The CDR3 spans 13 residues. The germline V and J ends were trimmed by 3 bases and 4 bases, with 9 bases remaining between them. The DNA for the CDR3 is TGTGCCAGCAGCTTCGGGGTGGGCACTGAAGCTTTCTTT. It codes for CASSFGVGTEAFF.

The CDR3 reads CASSRGYNTGELFF. The CDR3 DNA follows: TGTGCCAGCAGCCGGGGATATAACACCGGGGAGCTGTTTTTT. J is TRBJ2-2 and V is TRBV7-2, with D perhaps TRBD2 (5 bases). The CDR3 has 14 residues. Germline CDR1 SGHTA, CDR2 FQGNSA. Trimming cost V 5 bases and J 2 bases, with 9 bases left between them.

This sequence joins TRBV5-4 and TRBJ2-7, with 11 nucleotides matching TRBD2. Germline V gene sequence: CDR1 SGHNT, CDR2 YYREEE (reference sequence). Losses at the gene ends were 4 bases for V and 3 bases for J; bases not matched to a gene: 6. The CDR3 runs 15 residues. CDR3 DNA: TGTGCCAGCAGCAAGACTAGCGGGGAAGTCTACGAGCAGTACTTC. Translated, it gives CASSKTSGEVYEQYF.

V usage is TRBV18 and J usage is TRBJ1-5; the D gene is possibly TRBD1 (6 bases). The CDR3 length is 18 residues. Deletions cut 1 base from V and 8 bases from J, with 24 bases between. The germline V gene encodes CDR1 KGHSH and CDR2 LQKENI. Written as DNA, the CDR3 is TGTGCCAGCTCACCACGAACAACAGGGAGTAGTAAGCGTGAGCCCCAGCATTTT. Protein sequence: CASSPRTTGSSKREPQHF.

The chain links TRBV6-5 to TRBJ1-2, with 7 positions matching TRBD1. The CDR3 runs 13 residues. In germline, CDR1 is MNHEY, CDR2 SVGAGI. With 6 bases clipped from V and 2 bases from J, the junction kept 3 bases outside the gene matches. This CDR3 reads CASSPGQNYGYTF. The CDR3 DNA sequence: TGTGCCAGCAGCCCGGGACAGAACTATGGCTACACCTTC.

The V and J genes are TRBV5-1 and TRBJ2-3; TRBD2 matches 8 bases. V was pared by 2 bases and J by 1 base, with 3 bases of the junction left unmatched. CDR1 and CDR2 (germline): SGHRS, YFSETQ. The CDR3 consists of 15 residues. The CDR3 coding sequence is TGCGCCAGCAGCTTACTAGCGGAGCGCACAGATACGCAGTATTTT. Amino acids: CASSLLAERTDTQYF.

The CDR3 DNA follows: TGCGCCAGCAGCTGGACAGGGGGCGTGACAGATACGCAGTATTTT. Amino acid sequence: CASSWTGGVTDTQYF. V gene TRBV5-1 combines with J gene TRBJ2-3; 11 nucleotides align to TRBD1. CDR3 length: 15 residues. After removal of 3 bases from V and 3 bases from J, the junction contained 3 bases not matched to a gene. In germline, CDR1 is SGHRS, CDR2 YFSETQ.

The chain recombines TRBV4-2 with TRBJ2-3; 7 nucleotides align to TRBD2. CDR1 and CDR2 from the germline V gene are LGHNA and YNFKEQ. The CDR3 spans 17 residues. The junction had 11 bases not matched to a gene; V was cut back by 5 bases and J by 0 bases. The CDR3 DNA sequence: TGTGCCAGCAGCAAGATAGGGCGGGGAGGGAGCACAGATACGCAGTATTTT. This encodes CASSKIGRGGSTDTQYF.

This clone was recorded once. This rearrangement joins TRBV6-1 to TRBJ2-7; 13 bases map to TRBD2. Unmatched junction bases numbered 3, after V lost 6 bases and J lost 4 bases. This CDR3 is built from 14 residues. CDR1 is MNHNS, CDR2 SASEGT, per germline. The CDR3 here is CASRRTSGSYEQYF. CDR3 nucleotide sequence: TGTGCCAGCAGGAGGACTAGCGGGAGTTACGAGCAGTACTTC.

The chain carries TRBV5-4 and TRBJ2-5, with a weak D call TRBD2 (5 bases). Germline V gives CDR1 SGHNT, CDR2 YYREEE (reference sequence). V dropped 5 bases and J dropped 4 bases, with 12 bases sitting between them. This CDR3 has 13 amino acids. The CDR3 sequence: CASRPGVRETQYF. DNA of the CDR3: TGTGCCAGCAGACCCGGGGTAAGAGAGACCCAGTACTTC.

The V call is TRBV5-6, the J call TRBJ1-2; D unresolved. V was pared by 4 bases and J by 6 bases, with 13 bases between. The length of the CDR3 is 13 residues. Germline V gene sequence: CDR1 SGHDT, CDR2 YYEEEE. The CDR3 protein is CASSHNNYDGYTF. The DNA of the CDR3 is TGTGCCAGCAGCCATAATAACTATGATGGCTACACCTTC.

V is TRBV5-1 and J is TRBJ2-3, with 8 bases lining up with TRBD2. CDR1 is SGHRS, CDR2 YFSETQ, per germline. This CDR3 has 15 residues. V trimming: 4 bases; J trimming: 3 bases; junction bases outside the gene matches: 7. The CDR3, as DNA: TGCGCCAGCAGCCGTAGCGGGATTTATACAGATACGCAGTATTTT. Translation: CASSRSGIYTDTQYF.

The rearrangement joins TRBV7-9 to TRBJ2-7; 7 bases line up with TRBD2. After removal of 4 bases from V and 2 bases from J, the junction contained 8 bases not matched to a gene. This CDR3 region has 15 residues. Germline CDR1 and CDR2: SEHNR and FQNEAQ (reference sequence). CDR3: CASSSSRGGAYEQYF. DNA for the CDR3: TGTGCCAGCAGCTCTTCTCGCGGGGGAGCCTACGAGCAGTACTTC. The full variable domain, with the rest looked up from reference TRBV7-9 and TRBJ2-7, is DTGVSQNPRHKITKRGQNVTFRCDPISEHNRLYWYRQTLGQGPEFLTYFQNEAQLEKSRLLSDRFSAERPKGSFSTLEIQRTEQGDSAMYLCASSSSRGGAYEQYFGPGTRLTVT.

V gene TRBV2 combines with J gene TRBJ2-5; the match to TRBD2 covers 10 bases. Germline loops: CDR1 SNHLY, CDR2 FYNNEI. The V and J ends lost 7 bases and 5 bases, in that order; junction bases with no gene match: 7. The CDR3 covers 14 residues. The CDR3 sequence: CASTPLLAGETQYF. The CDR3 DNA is TGTGCCAGCACACCTCTACTAGCGGGGGAGACCCAGTACTTC.

The CDR3 reads CASSMREGTGTEQYF. CDR3 nucleotides: TGTGCCAGTAGTATGAGGGAAGGCACGGGTACCGAGCAGTACTTC. The V gene is TRBV19, the J gene TRBJ2-7; D is perhaps TRBD2 (5 bases). The CDR3 sequence is 15 residues long. CDR1 is LNHDA, CDR2 SQIVND, per germline (reference sequence). The V gene lost 3 bases and the J gene lost 6 bases, with 18 bases spanning the gap.

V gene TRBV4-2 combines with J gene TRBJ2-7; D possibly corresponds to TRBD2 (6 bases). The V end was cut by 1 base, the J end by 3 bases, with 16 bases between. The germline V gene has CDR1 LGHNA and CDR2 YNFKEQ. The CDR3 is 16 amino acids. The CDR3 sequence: CASSQVGGAAGYEQYF. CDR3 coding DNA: TGTGCCAGCAGCCAAGTAGGAGGGGCGGCAGGCTACGAGCAGTACTTC.

CDR3 in amino acids: CASRGTGNEQFF. Written as DNA, the CDR3 is TGTGCCAGCAGGGGTACAGGGAATGAGCAGTTCTTC. V is TRBV6-5 and J is TRBJ2-1; tentatively, D is TRBD1 (6 bases). Germline V gene data show CDR1 as MNHEY and CDR2 as SVGAGI. The CDR3 covers 12 residues. Trimming shortened V by 6 bases and J by 7 bases, and 10 bases separated the two germline ends.